This T cell receptor (beta chain) was retrieved from a study of response to subunit inactivated influenza vaccine. General study results and limits: Each seasonal flu vaccination may recruit only limited new T cells, authors suggested.

Germline V gene lookup returns CDR1 SEHNR and CDR2 FQNEAQ (reference sequence). The CDR3 is made up of 12 amino acids. TCRdb fed the RT-PCR reads into MiXCR, producing one record per CDR3 protein. The data show around 170,000 distinct CDR3 sequences, with around 11% seen just once and about a third held by the top ten. This clonotype was counted only a few times. Its specificity is not known. Sequence at one end of the junction differs from germline and may be a read error. The TCR comes from a man aged 50 to 69 who received an inactivated influenza vaccine. Sequences were derived from CD8+ T cells sorted from PBMCs, sampled about 24 months after vaccination. The chain has TRBV7-9 and TRBJ2-7; D perhaps matches TRBD2 (5 bases). CDR3 loop: CASSLDYYEQYF. CDR3 nucleotide sequence: TGTGCCAGCAGTTTAGACTACTACGAGCAGTACTTC. The whole variable domain, filled in from reference TRBV7-9 and TRBJ2-7, reads DTGVSQNPRHKITKRGQNVTFRCDPISEHNRLYWYRQTLGQGPEFLTYFQNEAQLEKSRLLSDRFSAERPKGSFSTLEIQRTEQGDSAMYLCASSLDYYEQYFGPGTRLTVT.